This T cell receptor (beta chain) was observed in a study of technical replicates of blood from a handful of donors. This clone was seen only once. Sequencing used immunoSEQ multiplex PCR; TCRdb keeps in-frame clones, though not all of them. The sample holds approximately 10,000 clones, 80% to 95% seen once. Germline V gene lookup returns CDR1 GTSNPN and CDR2 SVGIG (reference sequence). This CDR3 is built from 13 residues. The V end lost 2 bases, the J end lost 1 base, and 8 bases lay between the germline ends. V gene TRBV30 combines with J gene TRBJ1-2; maybe TRBD1 (6 bases). This receptor was identified in a human donor in good health. The sequencing sample was made of PBMCs. CDR3 coding DNA: TGTGCCTGGAGTACAGGGAATAACTATGGCTACACCTTC. Its protein is CAWSTGNNYGYTF.